This T cell receptor beta chain is from a study of T cells after yellow fever vaccination. Study as a whole: Low-cell-number fractions were prepared with SMART-Seq v4 Ultra Low Input.

This clonotype was recorded a few times. The antigen is not known. Germline and junction disagree at one end, which may indicate a read error. Overall study results and limits: Across the CD4 and CD8 compartments, a small share of clonotypes was present in both. When the response was secondary, it was weaker but reached its peak faster, day 5 versus 15.

MiXCR, applied by TCRdb to the 5' RACE reads, yields one record per CDR3 protein. The data hold 250,000 to 300,000 distinct CDR3 sequences, with about 5.2% observed a single time. CDR3 length: 13 amino acids. Per germline, CDR1 LNHNV and CDR2 YYDKDF (reference sequence). The material sequenced was CD4+ T cells sorted from PBMCs, taken on the day of the yellow fever booster vaccination. This sequence originates from a young man who received the YFV17D yellow fever vaccine. The gene calls are TRBV15 and TRBJ1-5; D gene unclear. Here the CDR3 reads CATSRDRNQAQHF. The CDR3 nucleotides are TGTGCCACCAGCAGAGATAGGAATCAGGCCCAGCATTTT. The whole variable domain, filled in from reference TRBV15 and TRBJ1-5, reads DAMVIQNPRYQVTQFGKPVTLSCSQTLNHNVMYWYQQKSSQAPKLLFHYYDKDFNNEADTPDNFQSRRPNTSFCFLDIRSPGLGDTAMYLCATSRDRNQAQHFGDGTRLSIL.